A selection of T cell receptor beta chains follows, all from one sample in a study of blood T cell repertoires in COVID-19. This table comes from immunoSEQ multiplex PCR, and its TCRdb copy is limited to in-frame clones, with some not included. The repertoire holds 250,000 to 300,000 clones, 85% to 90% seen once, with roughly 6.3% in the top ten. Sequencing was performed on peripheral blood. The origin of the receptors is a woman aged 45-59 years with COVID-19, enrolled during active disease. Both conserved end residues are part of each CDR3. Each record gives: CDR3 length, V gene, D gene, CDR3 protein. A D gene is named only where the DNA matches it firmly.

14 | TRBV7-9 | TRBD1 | CASSYGQGAYGYTF
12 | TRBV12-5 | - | CASGGQNTEAFF
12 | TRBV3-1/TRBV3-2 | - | CASSRGPYEQYF
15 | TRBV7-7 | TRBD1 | CASSLGQGSTYEQYF
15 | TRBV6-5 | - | CASTQGAAALGTQYF
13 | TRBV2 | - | CASSDSPFYEQYF
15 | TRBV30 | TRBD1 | CAWSANRGSRSEAFF
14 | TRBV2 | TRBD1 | CADGDRVRAGELFF
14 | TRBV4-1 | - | CASSQDRASLRAFF
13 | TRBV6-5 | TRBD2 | CASSSGGSYEQYF
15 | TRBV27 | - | CASSSNDRILYEQYF
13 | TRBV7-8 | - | CASSANSNTEAFF
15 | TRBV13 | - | CASSSFTRSTGELFF
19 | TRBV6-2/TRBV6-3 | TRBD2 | CASSPLNGLAGVSYNEQFF
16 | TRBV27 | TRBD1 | CASTTRQGRRTDTQYF
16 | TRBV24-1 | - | CATSDSRQSSNQPQHF
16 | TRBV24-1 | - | CATSDTRGWSNQPQHF
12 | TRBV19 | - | CASSDLWFPQHF
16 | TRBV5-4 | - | CASSGRTLSNTGELFF
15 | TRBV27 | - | CASSAYRGAGNTIYF
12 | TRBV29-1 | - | CSVDQDRYGYTF
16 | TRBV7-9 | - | CASSPRGDLPTYEQYF
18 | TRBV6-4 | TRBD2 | CASSDLAGLAGGWYEQYF
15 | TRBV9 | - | CASSVAQRTNEKLFF
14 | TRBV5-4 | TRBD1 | CASSLEQGARGYTF
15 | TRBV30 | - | CAWSPLGRGADTQYF
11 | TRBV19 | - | CASSIGNTQYF
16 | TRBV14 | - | CASSQLRGSQYNEQFF
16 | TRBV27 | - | CASSLNGVRDTGELFF
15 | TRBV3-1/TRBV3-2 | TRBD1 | CASSQGLDRVSGYTF
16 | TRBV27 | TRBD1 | CASSSAGTGGSYEQYF
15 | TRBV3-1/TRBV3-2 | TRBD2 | CASSQGLAGGGEQYF
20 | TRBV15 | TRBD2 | CATSRRLRGISGRAENEQFF
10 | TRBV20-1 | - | CSARGGQQYF
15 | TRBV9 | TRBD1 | CASSARTGLVYGYTF
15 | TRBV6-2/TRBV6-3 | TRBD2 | CASSSALAEFYEQYF
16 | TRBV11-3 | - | CASSLEGGRETYEQYF
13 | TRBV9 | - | CASSQGITGELFF
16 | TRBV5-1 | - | CASSTTSGGGTDTQYF
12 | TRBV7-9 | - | CASGTPTYEQYF
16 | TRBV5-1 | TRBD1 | CASSLAGWTGGVGYTF
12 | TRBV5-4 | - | CASIAPNTEAFF
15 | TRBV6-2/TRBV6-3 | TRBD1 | CASSHDRVGGTEAFF
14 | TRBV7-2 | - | CASSAQKINEKLFF
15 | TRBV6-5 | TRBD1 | CASRITGGGNQPQHF
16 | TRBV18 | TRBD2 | CASSPPSGRDTGELFF
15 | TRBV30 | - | CAWSVRGLSSYEQYF